One sample yielded the 8 T cell receptor beta chains listed below, sequenced in a study of regulatory T cells in long-lasting Graves disease. Time point indicated: newly diagnosed GD, antithyroid drugs for less than 3 months. The TCR library was made from RNA extracted from PBMCs. Both iRepertoire HTBI primers and Arm-PCR of CDR3 regions were used to build the TCR beta libraries. TCRdb processed the multiplex PCR reads anew with MiXCR; each CDR3 protein has one entry. The sample lists more than 450,000 distinct CDR3 sequences; more than 10% were seen once. The data were also submitted as part of a second study, on T cells in Graves' hyperthyroidism and ophthalmopathy.

The source material was peripheral blood mononuclear cells (PBMCs), sampled at new diagnosis, from a patient treated with antithyroid drugs. All receptors come from a woman in her 30s with Graves disease.

This clonotype appeared a few times. V is TRBV5-6 and J is TRBJ2-1; D unresolved. This CDR3 has 13 amino acids. Germline-derived CDR1 and CDR2 are SGHDT and YYEEEE. V shed 3 bases and J shed 4 bases, with 8 bases lying between them. The chain's CDR3 is CASSYLSYNEQFF. CDR3 DNA sequence: TGTGCCAGCAGCTATCTGTCTTACAATGAGCAGTTCTTC.

Ten or more counts support this clonotype. The CDR3 is CSASNLGNFSYEQYF. CDR3 coding DNA: TGCAGTGCTAGTAACCTGGGGAATTTCTCCTACGAGCAGTACTTC. The chain combines TRBV20-1 with TRBJ2-7, with unresolved D. The CDR3 loop spans 15 amino acids. V lost 3 bases to trimming and J lost 0 bases, with 15 bases between them. Per the germline V gene, CDR1 is DFQATT and CDR2 is SNEGSKA (reference sequence).

The chain links TRBV7-8 to TRBJ1-5; 7 bases line up with TRBD1. CDR3 length: 19 amino acids. Per the germline V gene, CDR1 is SGHVS and CDR2 is FQNEAQ. With 1 base clipped from V and 3 bases from J, the junction kept 15 bases outside the gene matches. The DNA of the CDR3 is TGTGCCAGCAGCTTAGGCCCCCGGACAGGCCCTATACTCAATCAGCCCCAGCATTTT. Encoded protein: CASSLGPRTGPILNQPQHF. The variable domain in full, completed from reference TRBV7-8 and TRBJ1-5, reads GAGVSQSPRYKVAKRGQDVALRCDPISGHVSLFWYQQALGQGPEFLTYFQNEAQLDKSGLPSDRFFAERPEGSVSTLKIQRTQQEDSAVYLCASSLGPRTGPILNQPQHFGDGTRLSIL.

J is TRBJ2-5 and V is TRBV19, with 12 positions matching TRBD2. CDR3 length equals 15 residues. The germline V gene has CDR1 LNHDA and CDR2 SQIVND (reference sequence). With V trimmed by 7 bases and J by 4 bases, 7 bases remained unmatched. The CDR3 is CASKSAGLAGETQYF. CDR3 DNA sequence: TGTGCCAGTAAGAGCGCGGGACTAGCGGGAGAGACCCAGTACTTC.

The sample holds many counts of this clonotype. This chain joins TRBV12-3 or TRBV12-4 and TRBJ2-7; D ambiguous. The ends were cut back, 4 bases at V and 2 bases at J, with 15 bases in the middle. The CDR3 is 15 residues long. Written as DNA, the CDR3 is TGTGCCAGCAGTTACTCAGGATCCGCGCCCTACGAGCAGTACTTC. Amino acid sequence: CASSYSGSAPYEQYF.

This clonotype came up many times. This chain joins TRBV18 and TRBJ1-4; D call uncertain. This CDR3 spans 13 amino acids. Germline CDR1 KGHSH, CDR2 LQKENI. V gave up 3 bases and J gave up 7 bases, with 9 bases separating them. CDR3 protein: CASSPDLGEKLFF. CDR3 DNA sequence: TGTGCCAGCTCACCCGACCTCGGTGAAAAACTGTTTTTT.

CDR3 amino acids: CASSAHDAGLKEQFF. The CDR3 DNA sequence: TGTGCCAGCAGCGCACACGACGCGGGGCTGAAGGAGCAGTTCTTC. This chain uses TRBV9 with TRBJ2-1, with D perhaps matching TRBD2 (6 bases). V was trimmed by 3 bases and J by 10 bases, leaving 20 bases between them. Germline CDR1 reads SGDLS; CDR2 reads YYNGEE. The CDR3 is 15 amino acids.

Ten or more counts support this clonotype. The chain recombines TRBV10-2 with TRBJ2-2, with D tentatively TRBD1 or TRBD2 (5 bases each). Looked up from germline, CDR1 is WSHSY and CDR2 is SAAADI. V was shortened by 1 base and J by 6 bases, with 21 bases between the two germline ends. The CDR3 consists of 18 residues. This CDR3 reads CASSEFLPRDPNAGELFF. CDR3 coding DNA: TGCGCCAGCAGTGAGTTTCTTCCCAGGGACCCAAATGCCGGGGAGCTGTTTTTT.